This T cell receptor beta chain was sequenced during a study of blood T cells in healthy people across ages. Whole-study context: The template switching approach captured approximately one barcoded beta molecule for every two T cells. Notes on the study in general: A strong correlation between TCR beta diversity and naive T cell percentage was seen. When set beside aged donors, long-lived donors presented more naive CD4+ cells and higher diversity.

This CDR3 is 16 amino acids long. Trimming pared 0 bases from V and 5 bases from J, leaving 14 bases between. Germline loops: CDR1 LGHNA, CDR2 YNFKEQ. A minimum of 6 micrograms of total RNA was extracted per sample. Then a second PCR, running roughly 6 to 11 cycles, was carried out with a sample-barcoded 5' primer and a J-beta primer mix. TCRdb redid the calling of the 5' RACE reads with MiXCR, one entry per CDR3 protein. Altogether around 800,000 distinct CDR3 sequences are present, approximately 53% being singletons, with the ten largest covering approximately 40%. This clonotype has a handful of counts. The antigen is undetermined.

Sequences were obtained from blood. J is TRBJ2-1 and V is TRBV4-2, with a possible D match to TRBD2 (5 bases). The sequence derives from a man at least 80 years old in good health. CDR3 sequence: CASSQEWRTPNNEQFF. CDR3 in DNA: TGTGCCAGCAGCCAAGAATGGAGGACTCCGAACAATGAGCAGTTCTTC.